These 9 T cell receptor beta chains originate from one sample sequenced in a study of cytotoxic CD8 clonotypes in ibrutinib-treated CLL. Sequencing used immunoSEQ multiplex PCR; TCRdb keeps in-frame clones, though not all of them. The sample consists of over 130,000 clones, more than 70% of them appearing once. Here the sequenced sample was PBMCs, taken after 36 months of ibrutinib treatment. The receptors shown here come from a human donor with chronic lymphocytic leukemia.

The chain has TRBV19 and TRBJ1-5; maybe TRBD1 (6 bases). CDR1 is LNHDA and CDR2 is SQIVND in the germline V gene (reference sequence). Trimming pared 2 bases from V and 1 base from J, leaving 12 bases between. The CDR3 is made up of 16 amino acids. CDR3 nucleotides: TGTGCCAGTAGTATATACGGGACACTAAGCAATCAGCCCCAGCATTTT. It translates to CASSIYGTLSNQPQHF.

CDR3 DNA: TGTGCCAGCAGCTTGGTTCCAGGGGTGAGGGTCCCAGATACGCAGTATTTT. Amino acids: CASSLVPGVRVPDTQYF. This sequence joins TRBV5-6 and TRBJ2-3, with a weak D call TRBD1 (6 bases). Trimming took 0 bases from V and 4 from J, leaving 18 bases between them. The CDR3 covers 17 residues. Germline values: CDR1 SGHDT, CDR2 YYEEEE.

V gene TRBV18 combines with J gene TRBJ1-6; D gene uncertain. Germline lookup yields CDR1 KGHSH and CDR2 LQKENI. This CDR3 is 15 amino acids long. The germline V and J ends were trimmed by 3 bases and 11 bases, with 17 bases remaining between them. As DNA, the CDR3 is TGTGCCAGCTCACCTAACCATGAGAAGACTGCACCCCTCCACTTT. This sequence encodes CASSPNHEKTAPLHF.

The chain links TRBV19 to TRBJ1-2; 9 positions agree with TRBD1. Germline trimming cut 5 bases from V and 4 bases from J; bases unmatched to any gene: 8. Germline-derived CDR1 and CDR2 are LNHDA and SQIVND (reference sequence). This CDR3 comprises 15 residues. CDR3 region: CASSATGTGFYGYTF. The CDR3 DNA reads as TGTGCCAGTAGTGCTACGGGGACAGGGTTCTATGGCTACACCTTC.

The V call is TRBV5-4, the J call TRBJ1-5; D is perhaps TRBD1 (5 bases). V was clipped by 3 bases and J by 6 bases, with 13 bases between them. Germline CDR1 is SGHNT and CDR2 is YYREEE (reference sequence). This CDR3 has 14 amino acids. The CDR3 DNA reads as TGTGCCAGCAGCTCCGGGGGTTCTGGTCAGCCCCAGCATTTT. Translation: CASSSGGSGQPQHF.

There are a few counts of this clone. This CDR3 reads CSVSRDGELFF. CDR3 bases: TGCAGTGTCAGCCGGGACGGGGAGCTGTTTTTT. V gene TRBV20-1 combines with J gene TRBJ2-2, with D perhaps matching TRBD2 (5 bases). This CDR3 has 11 residues. V was shortened by 7 bases and J by 7 bases, with 10 bases between the two germline ends. Germline CDR1 and CDR2: DFQATT and SNEGSKA (reference sequence).

This clone was recorded a few times. V and J are TRBV18 and TRBJ1-1, with D tentatively TRBD1 (5 bases). V dropped 3 bases and J dropped 6 bases, with 17 bases sitting between them. The CDR3 has 15 residues. Germline V gene lookup returns CDR1 KGHSH and CDR2 LQKENI. CDR3 amino acids: CASSPKTASSSEAFF. For the CDR3, the DNA is TGTGCCAGCTCACCCAAGACAGCTTCGAGCTCTGAAGCTTTCTTT.

There are a few counts of this clone. The chain employs TRBV4-1 and TRBJ2-2, with no clear D. This CDR3 spans 11 amino acids. Germline V gene data show CDR1 as MGHRA and CDR2 as YSYEKL. Trimming left V 4 bases short and J 7 bases short, with 4 bases between. CDR3 sequence: CASSRIGELFF. CDR3 nucleotides: TGCGCCAGCAGCCGAATCGGGGAGCTGTTTTTT.

This clone is categorized as medium-sized. The chain carries TRBV10-1 and TRBJ1-5; TRBD1 might be the D (5 bases). CDR3 size: 14 residues. Trimming stripped 2 bases from V and 9 bases from J, with 14 bases between. Germline V gene data show CDR1 as WNHNN and CDR2 as SYGVQD (reference sequence). For the CDR3, the DNA is TGCGCCAGCAGTGAGAGGCGGGACGGGGCGCCCCAGCATTTT. Protein product: CASSERRDGAPQHF.